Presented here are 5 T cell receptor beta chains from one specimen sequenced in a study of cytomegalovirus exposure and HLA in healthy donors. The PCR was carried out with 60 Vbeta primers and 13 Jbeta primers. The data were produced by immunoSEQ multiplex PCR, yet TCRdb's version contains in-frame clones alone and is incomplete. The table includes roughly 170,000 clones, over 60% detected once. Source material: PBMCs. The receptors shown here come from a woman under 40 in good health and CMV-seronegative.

CDR3 residues: CASSQTPNYGYTF. The CDR3 region has the DNA TGTGCCAGCAGCCAAACACCTAACTATGGCTACACCTTC. V and J are TRBV7-3 and TRBJ1-2, with D unresolved. This CDR3 is built from 13 residues. V was cut by 5 bases and J by 0 bases, with 7 bases left in between. CDR1 SGHTA and CDR2 FQGTGA come from the germline V gene.

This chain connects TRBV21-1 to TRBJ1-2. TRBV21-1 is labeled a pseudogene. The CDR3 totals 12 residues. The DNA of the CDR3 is TGTGCCAGCAGCATGAGAGGGCATGGCTACACCTTC. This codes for CASSMRGHGYTF.

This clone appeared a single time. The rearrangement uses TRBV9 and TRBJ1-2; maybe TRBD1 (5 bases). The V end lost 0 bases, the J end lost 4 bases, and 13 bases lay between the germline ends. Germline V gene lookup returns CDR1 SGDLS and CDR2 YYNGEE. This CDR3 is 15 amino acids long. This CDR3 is CASSVATGQIYGYTF. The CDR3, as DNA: TGTGCCAGCAGCGTAGCTACAGGCCAGATCTATGGCTACACCTTC.

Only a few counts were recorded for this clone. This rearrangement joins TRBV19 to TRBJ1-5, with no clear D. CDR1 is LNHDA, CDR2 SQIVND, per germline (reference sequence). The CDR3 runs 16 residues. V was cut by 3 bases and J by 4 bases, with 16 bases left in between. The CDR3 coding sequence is TGTGCCAGTAGTATCCCTTCGGGCCCGGGAAATCAGCCCCAGCATTTT. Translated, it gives CASSIPSGPGNQPQHF.

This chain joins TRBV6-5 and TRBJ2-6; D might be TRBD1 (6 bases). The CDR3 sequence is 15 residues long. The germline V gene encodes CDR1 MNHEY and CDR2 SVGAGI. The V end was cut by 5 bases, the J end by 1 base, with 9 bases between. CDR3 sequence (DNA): TGTGCCAGCAGTCACAGGGTTTCTGGGGCCAACGTCCTGACTTTC. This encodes CASSHRVSGANVLTF.